The 15 T cell receptor beta chains in this list originate from one sample, sequenced in a study of spatial heterogeneity in lung cancer. TCRdb recomputed calls from the 5' RACE reads with MiXCR, one row per CDR3 protein. The sample gives some 800 distinct CDR3 sequences, around 25% of which show up once; roughly a fifth is in the top ten. Time point given: sample taken at primary tumor resection. Material: normal lung tissue next to the tumor, obtained at surgery. Receptors were obtained from a male donor with early-stage non-small cell lung cancer.

This clonotype is labeled large. The size of this beta chain means little, since it is a stray read in a library made for alpha chains. This sequence joins TRBV6-2 or TRBV6-3 and TRBJ2-2; D is undetermined. From germline, CDR1 is MNHEY and CDR2 SVGEGT. V lost 7 bases, J lost 2 bases, and 17 bases lay in between. This CDR3 has 16 residues. The CDR3 nucleotides are TGTGCCAGCATTACGCCGAGACGGAAAAACACCGGGGAGCTGTTTTTT. Residues: CASITPRRKNTGELFF.

Worth noting for this clonotype: This beta chain appears as a stray read in a library generated for alpha chains; its size is not informative. The chain is built from TRBV7-9 and TRBJ2-3; D gene unclear. Looked up from germline, CDR1 is SEHNR and CDR2 is FQNEAQ (reference sequence). Trimming shortened V by 5 bases and J by 6 bases, and 9 bases separated the two germline ends. The CDR3 spans 12 residues. CDR3 in DNA: TGTGCCAGCAGCCTTCTAAGGGATACGCAGTATTTT. Translating gives CASSLLRDTQYF.

This clonotype is large (0.1 to 1%) in the sample. Since it is a stray read in a library aimed at alpha chains, this beta chain has a size that is not meaningful. This chain connects TRBV27 to TRBJ1-1; D is ambiguous. This CDR3 comprises 14 residues. Germline CDR1 is MNHEY and CDR2 is SMNVEV (reference sequence). The V gene lost 2 bases and the J gene lost 0 bases, with 7 bases spanning the gap. CDR3 DNA: TGTGCCAGCAGTTTACAGCGAATGAACACTGAAGCTTTCTTT. Residues: CASSLQRMNTEAFF.

This clonotype rates as large. This beta chain is an unintended read in a library built for alpha chains; its size means little. V usage is TRBV19 and J usage is TRBJ2-5; the match to TRBD1 covers 8 bases. The CDR3 covers 15 residues. J lost 5 bases, V lost 3 bases, and 8 bases had no gene match. Germline CDR1 is LNHDA and CDR2 is SQIVND (reference sequence). This chain's CDR3 is CASSIGGRGLETQYF. As DNA, the CDR3 is TGTGCCAGTAGTATCGGTGGCAGGGGGCTTGAGACCCAGTACTTC.

By share, this clonotype counts as large (0.1 to 1%). Because this beta chain is a stray read in a library intended to capture alpha chains, its abundance should not be given much weight. The V call is TRBV23-1, the J call TRBJ2-7; unclear D gene. TRBV23-1 is flagged as an ORF with uncertain function. Trimming removed 2 bases from V and 0 bases from J, with 14 bases in between. The length of the CDR3 is 16 residues. The DNA for the CDR3 is TGCGCCAGCAGTCAAGTAGGTTTCGAGTTCTCCTACGAGCAGTACTTC. Translation gives CASSQVGFEFSYEQYF.

This clonotype is labeled medium-sized (0.01 to 0.1%). This beta chain is an unintended read in a library built for alpha chains; its size means little. The chain uses TRBV30 and TRBJ2-5; D is tentatively TRBD1 or TRBD2 (5 bases each). CDR1 and CDR2 from the germline V gene are GTSNPN and SVGIG (reference sequence). The V gene lost 5 bases and the J gene lost 7 bases, with 20 bases spanning the gap. This CDR3 has 14 amino acids. The CDR3 nucleotides read TGTGCCTGGGGCTCCGGGACGTACTGGGTGACCCAGTACTTC. It encodes CAWGSGTYWVTQYF.

By share, this clonotype ranks as large (0.1 to 1%). Little can be read into the size of this beta chain, an off-target read in a library designed for alpha chains. The chain uses TRBV11-2 and TRBJ1-1; D not certain. Deletions cut 5 bases from V and 0 bases from J, with 7 bases between. This CDR3 is 13 amino acids long. From germline, CDR1 is SGHAT and CDR2 FQNNGV. The CDR3 sequence: CASSLAVNTEAFF. CDR3 in DNA: TGTGCCAGCAGCCTGGCTGTGAACACTGAAGCTTTCTTT.

By share, this clonotype counts as medium-sized (0.01 to 0.1%). Because the library targeted alpha chains, this beta chain is an off-target read whose size means little. J is TRBJ2-1 and V is TRBV7-9; TRBD2 matches 10 bases. The CDR3 has 14 amino acids. V trimming: 7 bases; J trimming: 4 bases; junction bases outside the gene matches: 4. Germline V gene sequence: CDR1 SEHNR, CDR2 FQNEAQ (reference sequence). The CDR3 loop is CASTTSGTYNEQFF. CDR3 in DNA: TGTGCCAGCACTACTAGCGGGACGTACAATGAGCAGTTCTTC.

This clonotype rates as large (0.1 to 1%). As an off-target read in a library built for alpha chains, this beta chain has a frequency of little significance. V usage is TRBV28 and J usage is TRBJ1-6; D gene ambiguous. The CDR3 sequence is 14 residues long. Germline CDR1 reads MDHEN; CDR2 reads SYDVKM. Trimming left V 3 bases short and J 6 bases short, with 9 bases between. The CDR3 DNA reads as TGTGCCAGCAGTTTCTTTACTACTAATTCACCCCTCCACTTT. Residues: CASSFFTTNSPLHF.

This clonotype is medium-sized (0.01 to 0.1%) within its sample. The library was built for alpha chains, so this beta chain is an off-target read and its size means little. The V call is TRBV20-1, the J call TRBJ2-6; no reliable D call. There are 15 residues in the CDR3. Deletions cut 6 bases from V and 0 bases from J, with 12 bases between. The germline CDR1 and CDR2 sequences are DFQATT and SNEGSKA (reference sequence). The DNA of the CDR3 is TGCAGTGCATGGTCAGGTAGCTCTGGGGCCAACGTCCTGACTTTC. This gives the protein CSAWSGSSGANVLTF.

By frequency in the sample, this clonotype is medium-sized (0.01 to 0.1%). This beta chain lies outside the target of a library built for alpha chains; its clone size means little. The rearrangement joins TRBV19 to TRBJ2-3; 15 nucleotides line up with TRBD2. J was trimmed by 0 bases and V by 5 bases; bases with no gene match: 0. In germline, CDR1 is LNHDA, CDR2 SQIVND (reference sequence). The CDR3 loop spans 16 amino acids. The CDR3 bases are TGTGCCAGTAGTGGACTAGCGGGAGGGAGCACAGATACGCAGTATTTT. It specifies CASSGLAGGSTDTQYF.

This clonotype is classed as large (0.1 to 1%). This beta chain slipped into a library made for alpha chains as a stray read, so its size is not meaningful. V is TRBV12-3 or TRBV12-4 and J is TRBJ2-2; 8 nucleotides align to TRBD2. Trimming removed 5 bases from V and 6 bases from J; junction bases left unmatched: 8. The CDR3 totals 15 residues. This CDR3 reads CASSRLAHQAGELFF. The CDR3, as DNA: TGTGCCAGCAGTCGACTAGCGCACCAAGCCGGGGAGCTGTTTTTT.

By its share, this clonotype is large. A library prepared for alpha chains yielded this beta chain as an off-target read; its size is of little meaning. The chain joins TRBV4-2 to TRBJ1-3, with D perhaps TRBD1 (5 bases). Trimming shortened V by 0 bases and J by 2 bases, and 11 bases separated the two germline ends. The CDR3 loop spans 16 amino acids. The germline CDR1 and CDR2 sequences are LGHNA and YNFKEQ. CDR3 region: CASSQDGPRAGNTIYF. CDR3 DNA sequence: TGTGCCAGCAGCCAAGACGGGCCCAGGGCTGGAAACACCATATATTTT.

By sample fraction, this clonotype is large (0.1 to 1%). The size of this beta chain means little, since it is a stray read in a library made for alpha chains. The chain joins TRBV29-1 to TRBJ1-1; D perhaps matches TRBD1 (5 bases). CDR1 is SQVTM and CDR2 is ANQGSEA in the germline V gene. CDR3 length: 13 residues. V lost 6 bases and J 5 bases, leaving 16 bases between the germline ends. CDR3 DNA sequence: TGCAGCGTCGCCAGGGCGGCTAGGACTGAAGCTTTCTTT. Translated, it gives CSVARAARTEAFF.

Regarding this clonotype: Because this beta chain is a stray read in a library intended to capture alpha chains, its abundance should not be given much weight. The CDR3 DNA follows: TGCAGTGCTAGAAAAGGGGCCAGGATCACTGAAGCTTTCTTT. Protein product: CSARKGARITEAFF. The J gene is TRBJ1-1, the V gene TRBV20-1; tentatively, D is TRBD1 (5 bases). V lost 2 bases to trimming and J lost 4 bases, with 14 bases between them. CDR1 is DFQATT and CDR2 is SNEGSKA in the germline V gene (reference sequence). This CDR3 has 14 amino acids.